Below, one T cell receptor (beta chain) is given with its context. Its antigen is unidentified. This record belongs to a study of cytomegalovirus exposure and HLA in healthy donors. Regarding the study as a whole: The study labeled 164 TCR beta chains cytomegalovirus-associated. Both high specificity and high sensitivity reportedly marked the classifier's diagnosis of cytomegalovirus status.

With V trimmed by 1 base and J by 4 bases, 10 bases remained unmatched. The CDR3 length is 17 residues. Germline V gene sequence: CDR1 SGHVS, CDR2 FQNEAQ. The method was immunoSEQ multiplex PCR; TCRdb's version includes in-frame clones alone and lacks a portion of them. This sample has around 250,000 clones, with 90% found just once. The receptor's source is a woman younger than 35 in good health and CMV-seronegative. The J gene is TRBJ1-2, the V gene TRBV7-8; 9 bases are shared with TRBD1. Specimen: PBMCs. CDR3 sequence reads: CASSLVGQGPSFYGYTF. The CDR3 bases are TGTGCCAGCAGCTTAGTGGGACAGGGCCCCTCATTCTATGGCTACACCTTC.